This passage covers 32 T cell receptor beta chains from one sample sequenced in a study of CD8+ T cells in alopecia areata. The sequencing template was cDNA reverse transcribed from extracted RNA. Sequenced by immunoSEQ multiplex PCR; TCRdb stores in-frame clones only, minus some. This sample has some 210,000 clones, with about 60% found just once. This specimen consisted of CD4+ T cells sorted from blood, obtained at week 0. The receptors derive from a human donor with alopecia areata.

Turning to this clone: Other nucleotide sequences from this sample produce the same CDR3. The chain is built from TRBV30 and TRBJ2-3; D is uncertain. Germline loops: CDR1 GTSNPN, CDR2 SVGIG (reference sequence). V was clipped by 0 bases and J by 5 bases, with 3 bases between them. This CDR3 region has 11 residues. CDR3 nucleotide sequence: TGTGCCTGGAGTGTAGGAGATACGCAGTATTTT. Its translation is CAWSVGDTQYF. Drawing the rest from reference TRBV30 and TRBJ2-3, the complete variable domain is SQTIHQWPATLVQPVGSPLSLECTVEGTSNPNLYWYRQAAGRGLQLLFYSVGIGQISSEVPQNLSASRPQDRQFILSSKKLLLSDSGFYLCAWSVGDTQYFGPGTRLTVL.

The chain couples TRBV6-1 to TRBJ2-5; the match to TRBD1 covers 9 bases. V was clipped by 8 bases and J by 0 bases; unmatched bases: 4. The germline V gene has CDR1 MNHNS and CDR2 SASEGT. CDR3 length: 14 amino acids. In DNA, the CDR3 is TGTGCCAGCTTTGACAGGGGGTACCAAGAGACCCAGTACTTC. It yields the protein CASFDRGYQETQYF.

This clone was observed a few times. The gene calls are TRBV10-3 and TRBJ2-7; D unresolved. Germline V gene sequence: CDR1 ENHRY, CDR2 SYGVKD. Trimming removed 3 bases from V and 2 bases from J, with 11 bases in between. CDR3 length equals 14 residues. CDR3 DNA: TGTGCCATCAGTGACCAGCCCAACACCTACGAGCAGTACTTC. Translated, it gives CAISDQPNTYEQYF.

The chain is built from TRBV27 and TRBJ2-5, with unresolved D. The CDR3 is 13 amino acids. The germline V gene encodes CDR1 MNHEY and CDR2 SMNVEV (reference sequence). V was shortened by 6 bases and J by 2 bases, with 10 bases between the two germline ends. The CDR3 sequence: CASRSVPQETQYF. CDR3 DNA: TGTGCCAGCAGATCGGTCCCGCAAGAGACCCAGTACTTC.

This clone occurred a few times. This chain joins TRBV29-1 and TRBJ2-2, with a tentative D call TRBD2 (5 bases). Germline V gives CDR1 SQVTM, CDR2 ANQGSEA. CDR3 size: 13 residues. V lost 6 bases and J lost 2, with 10 bases in between. The CDR3 region is CSVGVINTGELFF. The CDR3 DNA follows: TGCAGCGTGGGAGTCATAAACACCGGGGAGCTGTTTTTT.

This clone came up a few times. The gene calls are TRBV19 and TRBJ2-7; D might be TRBD1 (5 bases). The germline V gene encodes CDR1 LNHDA and CDR2 SQIVND (reference sequence). V lost 5 bases, J lost 1 base, and 9 bases lay in between. The CDR3 is 13 residues long. Written as DNA, the CDR3 is TGTGCCAGTAGTCGGGCAGGGTCCTACGAGCAGTACTTC. Protein: CASSRAGSYEQYF.

V gene TRBV5-4 combines with J gene TRBJ2-4, with unresolved D. Per the germline V gene, CDR1 is SGHNT and CDR2 is YYREEE (reference sequence). This CDR3 contains 16 residues. The V and J ends lost 3 bases and 2 bases respectively, with 15 bases between them. The CDR3, as DNA: TGTGCCAGCAGCTCCATGATAGTCGGGTCCAAAAACATTCAGTACTTC. Protein product: CASSSMIVGSKNIQYF.

J is TRBJ2-1 and V is TRBV6-5; 8 bases fit TRBD1. This CDR3 spans 15 amino acids. Unmatched junction bases numbered 14, after V lost 6 bases and J lost 10 bases. Per germline, CDR1 MNHEY and CDR2 SVGAGI. CDR3 amino acids: CASSLLGTGGSEQFF. CDR3 DNA: TGTGCCAGCAGCCTGTTAGGGACAGGAGGTTCAGAGCAGTTCTTC.

The chain joins TRBV9 to TRBJ2-4; TRBD1 is a possible D gene (6 bases). The germline V gene encodes CDR1 SGDLS and CDR2 YYNGEE. The CDR3 runs 14 residues. Trimming took off 7 bases at V and 1 base at J, with 12 bases between the two ends. The CDR3 DNA reads TGTGCCAGCGCCACAGGGCGGGCCAAAAACATTCAGTACTTC. Its translation is CASATGRAKNIQYF.

This clone has more than one count but fewer than ten. The rearrangement joins TRBV9 to TRBJ2-2, with D possibly TRBD2 on 5 matching bases. CDR1 and CDR2 from the germline V gene are SGDLS and YYNGEE. V dropped 4 bases and J dropped 6 bases, with 19 bases sitting between them. There are 16 residues in the CDR3. The CDR3 region is CASSTYTGIRSGELFF. The DNA for the CDR3 is TGTGCCAGCAGCACTTACACGGGGATTAGGTCCGGGGAGCTGTTTTTT.

This clone was seen a handful of times. The rearrangement joins TRBV10-3 to TRBJ2-1; TRBD2 might be the D (6 bases). The V gene lost 6 bases and the J gene lost 6 bases, with 24 bases spanning the gap. The CDR3 runs 17 residues. Per the germline V gene, CDR1 is ENHRY and CDR2 is SYGVKD. CDR3: CAIRDPAEGNRGNEQFF. Here the CDR3 DNA reads TGTGCCATCAGGGACCCCGCGGAGGGGAACAGAGGCAATGAGCAGTTCTTC.

This clone was seen more than once but under ten times. V gene TRBV5-1 combines with J gene TRBJ1-5; no clear D. CDR1 is SGHRS and CDR2 is YFSETQ in the germline V gene. V lost 4 bases, J lost 5 bases, and 13 bases lay in between. The CDR3 is made up of 14 amino acids. CDR3 protein: CASSPEGWDQPQHF. For the CDR3, the DNA is TGCGCCAGCAGCCCGGAGGGATGGGATCAGCCCCAGCATTTT.

The chain is built from TRBV10-3 and TRBJ1-2; TRBD1 is a possible D gene (6 bases). Germline lookup yields CDR1 ENHRY and CDR2 SYGVKD. V lost 8 bases to trimming and J lost 5 bases, with 12 bases between them. The CDR3 has 12 residues. This chain's CDR3 is CAIAGDGYGYTF. For the CDR3, the DNA is TGTGCCATCGCAGGGGATGGATATGGCTACACCTTC.

This clone was detected a few times. The chain carries TRBV30 and TRBJ2-2; D is perhaps TRBD2 (5 bases). The ends were cut back, 5 bases at V and 3 bases at J, with 19 bases in the middle. The CDR3 is 16 amino acids. The germline V gene encodes CDR1 GTSNPN and CDR2 SVGIG (reference sequence). The DNA of the CDR3 is TGTGCCTGGGGGAATCCTTGGAGGATAGACACCGGGGAGCTGTTTTTT. Its translation: CAWGNPWRIDTGELFF.

This clone has a single count. The CDR3 DNA sequence: TGCGCCAGCAGCTTACGCCAGGGGGCGGGTGGCTACACCTTC. This encodes CASSLRQGAGGYTF. J is TRBJ1-2 and V is TRBV5-1, with 8 positions matching TRBD1. Unmatched junction bases numbered 7, after V lost 2 bases and J lost 7 bases. This CDR3 contains 14 residues. Germline V lookup: CDR1 SGHRS, CDR2 YFSETQ.

This rearrangement joins TRBV5-1 to TRBJ2-5, with 12 positions matching TRBD2. In germline, CDR1 is SGHRS, CDR2 YFSETQ. With V trimmed by 0 bases and J by 1 base, 4 bases remained unmatched. CDR3 length: 17 residues. CDR3 loop: CASSLVLAGGTQETQYF. The CDR3 DNA follows: TGCGCCAGCAGCTTGGTACTAGCGGGAGGTACCCAAGAGACCCAGTACTTC.

This clone was counted between two and nine times. The genes are TRBV5-1 and TRBJ2-7; TRBD2 matches at 10 bases. V was clipped by 2 bases and J by 7 bases; unmatched bases: 6. This CDR3 spans 14 amino acids. The germline V gene has CDR1 SGHRS and CDR2 YFSETQ. CDR3 in amino acids: CASSFLAGVDEQYF. Here the CDR3 DNA reads TGCGCCAGCAGCTTCCTAGCGGGAGTCGATGAGCAGTACTTC.

V gene TRBV7-9 combines with J gene TRBJ2-7; D is possibly TRBD2 (5 bases). This CDR3 comprises 14 residues. Germline CDR1 SEHNR, CDR2 FQNEAQ (reference sequence). V lost 5 bases and J 0 bases, leaving 11 bases between the germline ends. CDR3 in DNA: TGTGCCAGCAGCCCGGAGGTACTCTCCTACGAGCAGTACTTC. Translation gives CASSPEVLSYEQYF.

This chain joins TRBV6-5 and TRBJ2-7; 11 bases fit TRBD2. The CDR3 consists of 15 residues. Germline loops: CDR1 MNHEY, CDR2 SVGAGI. The junction had 6 bases not matched to a gene; V was cut back by 4 bases and J by 4 bases. The chain's CDR3 is CASSFLAGGPYEQYF. CDR3 sequence (DNA): TGTGCCAGCAGTTTCTTAGCGGGAGGGCCGTACGAGCAGTACTTC.

This clone was counted a single time. The chain has TRBV6-5 and TRBJ1-5; 8 nucleotides align to TRBD1. V shed 6 bases and J 1 base; nucleotides not matched to a gene: 5. Germline V CDR1 and CDR2: MNHEY, SVGAGI. This CDR3 has 15 residues. The CDR3 region is CASRKQGGSNQPQHF. The CDR3 DNA sequence: TGTGCCAGCAGAAAACAGGGGGGAAGCAATCAGCCCCAGCATTTT.

The chain has TRBV30 and TRBJ2-7, with 7 bases matching TRBD2. Losses at the gene ends were 2 bases for V and 0 bases for J; bases not matched to a gene: 7. Looked up from germline, CDR1 is GTSNPN and CDR2 is SVGIG (reference sequence). The CDR3 loop spans 15 amino acids. CDR3 sequence: CAWSSLASGSYEQYF. The CDR3 coding sequence is TGTGCCTGGAGTAGTTTAGCTAGCGGCTCCTACGAGCAGTACTTC.

This clone was seen a single time. The chain has TRBV10-3 and TRBJ2-1; D is possibly TRBD2 (5 bases). The length of the CDR3 is 12 residues. The V and J ends lost 3 bases and 8 bases respectively, with 8 bases between them. Looked up from germline, CDR1 is ENHRY and CDR2 is SYGVKD. The CDR3 region has the DNA TGTGCCATCAGTGATACCGGGGATGAGCAGTTCTTC. As protein: CAISDTGDEQFF.

This clone was detected only a few times. This chain connects TRBV14 to TRBJ2-3, with D unresolved. The germline CDR1 and CDR2 sequences are SGHDN and FVKESK. V gave up 4 bases and J gave up 4 bases, with 3 bases separating them. The CDR3 has 11 amino acids. The CDR3 DNA sequence: TGTGCCAGCAGCCTGGCAGATACGCAGTATTTT. Its translation is CASSLADTQYF.

The CDR3 reads CAWSKNRFVKRGTYEQYF. As DNA, the CDR3 is TGTGCCTGGAGTAAGAATCGCTTTGTCAAGAGGGGCACCTACGAGCAGTACTTC. The genes are TRBV30 and TRBJ2-7; perhaps D is TRBD1 or TRBD2 (5 bases each). Between the trimmed V and J ends, which lost 2 bases and 2 bases, there was a span of 25 bases. The CDR3 extends over 18 amino acids. In germline, CDR1 is GTSNPN, CDR2 SVGIG (reference sequence). The full variable domain, rest sourced from reference TRBV30 and TRBJ2-7, is SQTIHQWPATLVQPVGSPLSLECTVEGTSNPNLYWYRQAAGRGLQLLFYSVGIGQISSEVPQNLSASRPQDRQFILSSKKLLLSDSGFYLCAWSKNRFVKRGTYEQYFGPGTRLTVT.

This rearrangement joins TRBV5-1 to TRBJ1-1, with D unclear. V lost 5 bases to trimming and J lost 1 base, with 18 bases between them. The CDR3 extends over 16 amino acids. Germline CDR1 and CDR2: SGHRS and YFSETQ. The CDR3 here is CASRHERVARNTEAFF. The CDR3 DNA sequence: TGCGCCAGCAGGCATGAACGGGTGGCGAGGAACACTGAAGCTTTCTTT.

V gene TRBV29-1 combines with J gene TRBJ2-7; D is ambiguous. Germline-derived CDR1 and CDR2 are SQVTM and ANQGSEA. V was pared by 1 base and J by 3 bases, with 10 bases between. CDR3 length equals 13 residues. The CDR3 DNA reads TGCAGCGTTGAAGGGTCGGGCAGCTACGAGCAGTACTTC. Translated: CSVEGSGSYEQYF.

In this sample, this clone turned up a few times. This chain uses TRBV25-1 with TRBJ1-2; D is possibly TRBD1 (5 bases). Trimming took 5 bases from V and 10 from J, leaving 17 bases between them. The germline gives CDR1 MGHDK, CDR2 SYGVNS. The CDR3 length is 13 residues. The CDR3, as DNA: TGTGCCAGCAGTCCGGGAGCAGGGAGAGCCTACACCTTC. Protein sequence: CASSPGAGRAYTF.

This clone appeared once. V gene TRBV5-1 combines with J gene TRBJ1-2; possibly TRBD1 for D (5 bases). CDR1 SGHRS and CDR2 YFSETQ come from the germline V gene. V was trimmed by 2 bases and J by 8 bases, leaving 10 bases between them. The CDR3 is 12 residues long. As DNA, the CDR3 is TGCGCCAGCAGCTTTGACAGACGCGGCTACACCTTC. Amino acids: CASSFDRRGYTF.

The V call is TRBV4-2, the J call TRBJ2-5, with TRBD2 matching 12 bases. V lost 1 base to trimming and J lost 5 bases; unmatched junction nucleotides: 5. Germline CDR1 and CDR2: LGHNA and YNFKEQ. This CDR3 region has 16 residues. CDR3 nucleotide sequence: TGTGCCAGCAGCCAAGCTAGCGGGAGGGCTTTCGAGACCCAGTACTTC. Amino acids: CASSQASGRAFETQYF.

The DNA for the CDR3 is TGTGCCTGGAGTGTAACCGGACAGTTTAACTATGGCTACACCTTC. It codes for CAWSVTGQFNYGYTF. V usage is TRBV30 and J usage is TRBJ1-2; D may be TRBD1 (6 bases). CDR1 and CDR2 (germline): GTSNPN, SVGIG (reference sequence). V gave up 0 bases and J gave up 1 base, with 12 bases separating them. This CDR3 comprises 15 residues.

The chain links TRBV7-2 to TRBJ2-7; D could derive from TRBD1 or TRBD2 (6 bases each). Per the germline V gene, CDR1 is SGHTA and CDR2 is FQGNSA. Trimming pared 7 bases from V and 6 bases from J, leaving 19 bases between. The CDR3 runs to 14 residues. The CDR3 is CASKEGRGSREQYF. The CDR3 DNA follows: TGTGCCAGCAAGGAGGGCAGGGGATCGCGCGAGCAGTACTTC.

This clone was observed a handful of times. Different DNA sequences within this sample yield the same CDR3. This sequence joins TRBV2 and TRBJ2-7; 7 bases map to TRBD2. J lost 2 bases, V lost 6 bases, and 1 base had no gene match. The CDR3 is 12 amino acids. Germline V gene data show CDR1 as SNHLY and CDR2 as FYNNEI. The CDR3 bases are TGTGCCAGCAGGGGGACTACCTACGAGCAGTACTTC. Protein product: CASRGTTYEQYF.